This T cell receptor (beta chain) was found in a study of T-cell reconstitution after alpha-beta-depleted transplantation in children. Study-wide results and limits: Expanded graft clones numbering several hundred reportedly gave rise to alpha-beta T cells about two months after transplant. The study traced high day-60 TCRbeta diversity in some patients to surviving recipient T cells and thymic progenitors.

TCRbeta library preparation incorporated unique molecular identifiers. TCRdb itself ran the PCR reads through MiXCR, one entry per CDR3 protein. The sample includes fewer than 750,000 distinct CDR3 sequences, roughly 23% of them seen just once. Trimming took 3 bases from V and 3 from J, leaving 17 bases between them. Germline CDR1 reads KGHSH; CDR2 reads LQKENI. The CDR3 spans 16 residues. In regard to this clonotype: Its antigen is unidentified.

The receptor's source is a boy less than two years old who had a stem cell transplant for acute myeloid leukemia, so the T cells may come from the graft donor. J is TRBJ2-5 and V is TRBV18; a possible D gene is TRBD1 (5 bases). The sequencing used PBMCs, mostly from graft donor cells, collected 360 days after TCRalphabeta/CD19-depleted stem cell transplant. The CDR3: CASSPQWTGREETQYF. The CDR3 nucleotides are TGTGCCAGCTCACCGCAATGGACGGGCAGGGAAGAGACCCAGTACTTC.